Listed below are T cell receptor beta chains from one sample, sequenced in a study of blood T cell repertoires in COVID-19. Generated by immunoSEQ multiplex PCR, the TCRdb table keeps only in-frame clones and is missing some. The profile shows roughly 430,000 clones, approximately 90% of them singletons. The source material was PBMCs or T cells enriched from blood (not recorded which). Receptor source: a woman aged 18-29 years who had been exposed to COVID-19. Both conserved end residues are part of each CDR3. A D gene is named only where the DNA matches it firmly. Size values are once, few and many counts, or a class for expanded clones, and some rows have none.

size	V	J	D	DNA	CDR3
many	TRBV4-1	TRBJ1-1	.	TGCGCCAGCAGCCCTCTGGAGGAGCTGAACACTGAAGCTTTCTTT	CASSPLEELNTEAFF
once	TRBV12-3/TRBV12-4	TRBJ1-2	.	TGTGCCAGCAGTTCCTATCATGGCTACACCTTC	CASSSYHGYTF
.	TRBV18	TRBJ2-3	TRBD2	TGTGCCAGCTCACCGGGAGCTAGCGGGACCCTCCAGGACACAGATACGCAGTATTTT	CASSPGASGTLQDTDTQYF
.	TRBV6-6	TRBJ1-3	TRBD1	TGTGCCAGCAGTGCGGGGACAGCTGGAAACACCATATATTTT	CASSAGTAGNTIYF
.	TRBV10-3	TRBJ2-7	.	TGTGCCATCAGTGAGGGCCCATACGAGCAGTACTTC	CAISEGPYEQYF
.	TRBV4-1	TRBJ2-7	.	TGCGCCAGCAGCCAACCAGCGGGCATGACTCGTCCCACCTACGAGCAGTACTTC	CASSQPAGMTRPTYEQYF
.	TRBV19	TRBJ2-7	.	TGTGCCAGTAGTATAGGTACAGGGTGGTACGAGCAGTACTTC	CASSIGTGWYEQYF
.	TRBV4-1	TRBJ2-7	.	TGCGCCAGCAGCCAAGTAAGTGTACGGACAATCTACGAGCAGTACTTC	CASSQVSVRTIYEQYF
.	TRBV27	TRBJ1-1	TRBD1	TGTGCCAGCAGTCCCTCCGGGACAGGGCTGACTGAAGCTTTCTTT	CASSPSGTGLTEAFF
.	TRBV9	TRBJ2-2	TRBD2	TGTGCCAGCAGCGTAGTAGCGGGGGGTGTCGGGGAGCTGTTTTTT	CASSVVAGGVGELFF
.	TRBV7-2	TRBJ2-2	.	TGTGCCAGCGCTGTGGGAGTACACACCGGGGAGCTGTTTTTT	CASAVGVHTGELFF
few	TRBV10-1	TRBJ2-1	TRBD2	TGCGCCAGCAGTAGACTAGCGGGACGTTTCGACAATGAGCAGTTCTTC	CASSRLAGRFDNEQFF
.	TRBV24-1	TRBJ2-2	TRBD1	TGTGCCACCAGTGATCTTGTGACAGGGGCCGACACCGGGGAGCTGTTTTTT	CATSDLVTGADTGELFF
.	TRBV3-1/TRBV3-2	TRBJ1-4	.	TGTGCCAGCAGCCCCCAGGACAGTCTTAATGAAAAACTGTTTTTT	CASSPQDSLNEKLFF
.	TRBV28	TRBJ1-6	.	TGTGCCAGCCGGGAAACTAATTCACCCCTCCACTTT	CASRETNSPLHF
.	TRBV9	TRBJ2-3	TRBD1	TGTGCCAGCAGCCTGAACAGGGGTCGAACAGATACGCAGTATTTT	CASSLNRGRTDTQYF
.	TRBV6-2/TRBV6-3	TRBJ1-2	.	TGTGCCAGCAGCCTCGCCGGACAGAACTATGGCTACACCTTC	CASSLAGQNYGYTF
once	TRBV14	TRBJ1-5	.	TGTGCCAGCAGCCAAGATAGCCAGTTTAGCAATCAGCCCCAGCATTTT	CASSQDSQFSNQPQHF
.	TRBV19	TRBJ1-1	TRBD1	TGTGCCAGTAGTAAGGGACAGGGGGCCGGCACTGAAGCTTTCTTT	CASSKGQGAGTEAFF
.	TRBV30	TRBJ2-1	TRBD2	TGTGCCTGGAGTGCCGGACTAGCGGGGGGGCCCAATGAGCAGTTCTTC	CAWSAGLAGGPNEQFF
.	TRBV7-9	TRBJ2-1	.	TGTGCCAGCAGTCAAGGACAGCTGGATGGGTCCTACAATGAGCAGTTCTTC	CASSQGQLDGSYNEQFF
.	TRBV11-3	TRBJ2-1	.	TGTGCCAGCAGCTTAGATAGTTGGGCTGAGCAGTTCTTC	CASSLDSWAEQFF
.	TRBV13	TRBJ1-1	.	TGTGCCAGCAGCCTTGCAGGGTACACTGAAGCTTTCTTT	CASSLAGYTEAFF
.	TRBV7-2	TRBJ2-2	.	TGTGCCAGCAGCTTACCCCCGGGAAGCACCGGGGAGCTGTTTTTT	CASSLPPGSTGELFF
.	TRBV12-3/TRBV12-4	TRBJ2-2	TRBD2	TGTGCCAGCAAGCGGGAGAGGGGCGGGGAGCTGTTTTTT	CASKRERGGELFF
.	TRBV10-1	TRBJ1-2	.	TGCGCCAGCAGTGAGTCTGAGGGCTATGGCTACACCTTC	CASSESEGYGYTF
.	TRBV7-2	TRBJ2-7	.	TGTGCCAGCAGCTTGACTTGGGTAATAGCCTACGAGCAGTACTTC	CASSLTWVIAYEQYF
.	TRBV4-1	TRBJ1-3	.	TGCGCCAGCAGCCAAGGCCAGGGGCCTGGAAACACCATATATTTT	CASSQGQGPGNTIYF
.	TRBV28	TRBJ1-4	TRBD1	TGTGCCAGCAGGTCCGGACAGGGAGGAAAACTGTTTTTT	CASRSGQGGKLFF
.	TRBV15	TRBJ2-1	TRBD1	TGTGCCACCAGCAGATTCCGGGACAGGGGGGACAATGAGCAGTTCTTC	CATSRFRDRGDNEQFF
.	TRBV28	TRBJ1-2	.	TGTGCCAGCAGTCTAAACACAGACTATGGCTACACCTTC	CASSLNTDYGYTF
.	TRBV27	TRBJ1-3	.	TGTGCCAGCAGTCCTCACGAAAGGGGCACCATATATTTT	CASSPHERGTIYF